The clone carrying this T cell receptor (beta chain) has only a few counts. What it binds is unknown. The junction shows a germline mismatch at one end, possibly a read error. The sample originates from a study of identical twins. Study-wide findings and caveats: The authors drew conclusions from cross-sectional statistical analysis rather than following the same donors.

In TCRdb, the 5' RACE reads were re-called with MiXCR into one record per CDR3 protein. Among fewer than 900,000 distinct CDR3 sequences listed, about 18% were seen once. The CDR3 consists of 13 residues. Another study also made use of these data, one on T cells expressing NK-cell markers.

The clonotype originates from a woman aged 18-29 years in good health. The chain recombines TRBV12-3 or TRBV12-4 with TRBJ2-1; D may be TRBD1 or TRBD2 (5 bases each). The sample comprised PBMCs. The chain's CDR3 is CASSSIGASERFF. CDR3 sequence (DNA): TGTGCCAGCAGCTCCATCGGGGCTAGTGAGCGGTTCTTC.